This section outlines one T cell receptor (beta chain) sequence together with its context. Its antigen remains unidentified. V lost 4 bases and J lost 4, with 7 bases in between. Germline loops: CDR1 LNHNV, CDR2 YYDKDF (reference sequence). This CDR3 is built from 13 residues. The entry originates in a study of long-term antiretroviral therapy in people with HIV. Sequencing relied on immunoSEQ assay v3.0, run at survey level. Sequencing of each sample targeted roughly 35,000-55,000 T-cell genomes. Sequencing was performed with immunoSEQ multiplex PCR; in TCRdb, only in-frame clones are kept and a portion is missing. The data show some 31,000 clones, 70% to 90% seen once. Whole-study findings and limits: Narrower CDR3 length ranges marked HIV repertoires relative to controls. Before ART, certain clones expanded, and these dominated the repertoire at all time points.

This sequence originates from a man between 18 and 35 years old with HIV. The material sequenced was unsorted PBMCs, taken 1.1 years after starting antiretroviral therapy. The rearrangement joins TRBV15 to TRBJ2-2; D not certain. The CDR3: CATSTPATGELFF. The CDR3 coding sequence is TGTGCCACCAGCACCCCGGCCACCGGGGAGCTGTTTTTT.